The 29 T cell receptor beta chains presented below share a single source sample, sequenced in a study of PD-1 blockade in classical Hodgkin lymphoma. Time point of the sample: cycle 4 day 1 (C4D1), after five to seven weeks of nivolumab. Every patient relapsed after autologous stem cell transplantation, and brentuximab vedotin exposure varied. Assay used: immunoSEQ multiplex PCR; TCRdb lists only in-frame clones, some missing. The sample records roughly 50,000 clones, around 89% being singletons. Sequencing was performed on peripheral blood mononuclear cells (PBMCs), taken before the fourth cycle of nivolumab. All receptors come from a human donor with classical Hodgkin lymphoma.

This clone was counted between two and nine times. The CDR3 reads CASSVAPGIREQYF. The CDR3 DNA is TGTGCCAGCAGCGTAGCTCCAGGGATTCGCGAGCAGTACTTC. The gene calls are TRBV9 and TRBJ2-7; possibly TRBD1 for D (5 bases). This CDR3 contains 14 residues. Germline CDR1 SGDLS, CDR2 YYNGEE. V gave up 0 bases and J gave up 6 bases, with 13 bases separating them.

The chain links TRBV19 to TRBJ2-1; no clear D gene. Trimming removed 3 bases at V and 7 bases at J, with 13 bases between. The CDR3 runs 14 residues. Germline values: CDR1 LNHDA, CDR2 SQIVND (reference sequence). The CDR3 sequence: CASSIRAILNEQFF. CDR3 bases: TGTGCCAGTAGTATTAGGGCTATCCTGAATGAGCAGTTCTTC. The whole variable domain, filled in from reference TRBV19 and TRBJ2-1, reads DGGITQSPKYLFRKEGQNVTLSCEQNLNHDAMYWYRQDPGQGLRLIYYSQIVNDFQKGDIAEGYSVSREKKESFPLTVTSAQKNPTAFYLCASSIRAILNEQFFGPGTRLTVL.

This chain connects TRBV23-1 to TRBJ2-1; TRBD2 matches 9 bases. TRBV23-1 is filed as an ORF, its function uncertain. Germline trimming cut 2 bases from V and 0 bases from J; bases unmatched to any gene: 14. The CDR3 has 20 amino acids. The CDR3, as DNA: TGCGCCAGCAGTCAAGACGGTAGTAGCGGGGGAAGAAGCTCCTACAATGAGCAGTTCTTC. Its translation is CASSQDGSSGGRSSYNEQFF.

This rearrangement joins TRBV18 to TRBJ1-5, with TRBD1 matching 7 bases. There are 18 residues in the CDR3. Germline V gene lookup returns CDR1 KGHSH and CDR2 LQKENI. V was clipped by 3 bases and J by 0 bases; unmatched bases: 11. This chain's CDR3 is CASSPTLAGGRSNQPQHF. The CDR3 nucleotides are TGTGCCAGCTCACCTACCCTGGCAGGGGGACGTAGCAATCAGCCCCAGCATTTT.

This rearrangement joins TRBV10-2 to TRBJ1-5; D perhaps matches TRBD1 (6 bases). CDR1 is WSHSY and CDR2 is SAAADI in the germline V gene. The CDR3 sequence is 16 residues long. V lost 4 bases to trimming and J lost 6 bases, with 19 bases between them. CDR3 DNA sequence: TGCGCCAGCAGTGCCTCAGGGGCGAGAACTGTTCAGCCCCAGCATTTT. Translated, it gives CASSASGARTVQPQHF.

The chain links TRBV7-9 to TRBJ1-5; D uncertain. V lost 5 bases to trimming and J lost 5 bases, with 13 bases between them. Germline V gives CDR1 SEHNR, CDR2 FQNEAQ (reference sequence). The CDR3 contains 14 residues. In nucleotides, the CDR3 is TGTGCCAGCAGCCCCCTCGCCATCGATCAGCCCCAGCATTTT. This codes for CASSPLAIDQPQHF.

The V call is TRBV18, the J call TRBJ2-2, with D possibly being TRBD2 (5 bases). Per germline, CDR1 KGHSH and CDR2 LQKENI. This CDR3 comprises 15 residues. The V gene lost 3 bases and the J gene lost 2 bases, with 10 bases spanning the gap. CDR3 amino acids: CASSPLARNTGELFF. The CDR3 bases are TGTGCCAGCTCACCTCTAGCTAGAAACACCGGGGAGCTGTTTTTT.

This clone was recorded only once. The CDR3 coding sequence is TGCAGCGTTGAATGGAGATCTAACTATGGCTACACCTTC. The encoded protein is CSVEWRSNYGYTF. V gene TRBV29-1 combines with J gene TRBJ1-2, with no clear D. V lost 2 bases to trimming and J lost 0 bases, with 7 bases between them. CDR3 size: 13 residues. CDR1 and CDR2 (germline): SQVTM, ANQGSEA.

The chain carries TRBV7-9 and TRBJ2-1; D is unclear. Trimming removed 9 bases from V and 8 bases from J, with 17 bases in between. The CDR3 length is 13 residues. Looked up from germline, CDR1 is SEHNR and CDR2 is FQNEAQ (reference sequence). CDR3 loop: CASQILWLDEQFF. DNA for the CDR3: TGTGCCAGTCAGATCTTGTGGCTCGATGAGCAGTTCTTC.

This sequence joins TRBV30 and TRBJ2-2, with a possible D match to TRBD1 (5 bases). Trimming cost V 4 bases and J 2 bases, with 8 bases left between them. CDR3 length: 13 amino acids. The germline V gene has CDR1 GTSNPN and CDR2 SVGIG (reference sequence). DNA of the CDR3: TGTGCCTGGAACGACAGAAACACCGGGGAGCTGTTTTTT. Residues: CAWNDRNTGELFF. The full variable domain, rest sourced from reference TRBV30 and TRBJ2-2, is SQTIHQWPATLVQPVGSPLSLECTVEGTSNPNLYWYRQAAGRGLQLLFYSVGIGQISSEVPQNLSASRPQDRQFILSSKKLLLSDSGFYLCAWNDRNTGELFFGEGSRLTVL.

V gene TRBV7-2 combines with J gene TRBJ2-7; perhaps D is TRBD1 or TRBD2 (6 bases each). Trimming removed 3 bases at V and 4 bases at J, with 13 bases between. The germline gives CDR1 SGHTA, CDR2 FQGNSA. CDR3 length equals 14 residues. Written as DNA, the CDR3 is TGTGCCAGCAGCTTCGCCGGGGGCCTGTACGAGCAGTACTTC. Encoded protein: CASSFAGGLYEQYF.

CDR3: CASSVAGEMYEQYF. The CDR3, as DNA: TGTGCCAGCAGCGTAGCGGGAGAGATGTACGAGCAGTACTTC. The rearrangement links TRBV9 to TRBJ2-7, with a tentative D call TRBD2 (6 bases). This CDR3 region has 14 residues. The ends were cut back, 0 bases at V and 4 bases at J, with 11 bases in the middle. CDR1 is SGDLS, CDR2 YYNGEE, per germline.

The V gene is TRBV5-1, the J gene TRBJ2-2; D may match TRBD1 or TRBD2 (5 bases each). The CDR3 length is 13 residues. The V end lost 2 bases, the J end lost 6 bases, and 8 bases lay between the germline ends. CDR1 SGHRS and CDR2 YFSETQ come from the germline V gene. This CDR3 reads CASSFSGPGELFF. In nucleotides, the CDR3 is TGCGCCAGCAGCTTTTCGGGGCCCGGGGAGCTGTTTTTT.

The genes are TRBV5-5 and TRBJ2-2, with 10 bases identical to TRBD2. CDR1 SGHKS and CDR2 YYEKEE come from the germline V gene (reference sequence). The V segment lost 6 bases and the J segment 3 bases; nucleotides outside the gene matches: 11. The CDR3 length is 17 residues. In DNA, the CDR3 is TGTGCCAGCACCTTAAGGGACGGACTAGCGGACACCGGGGAGCTGTTTTTT. Amino acids: CASTLRDGLADTGELFF.

The chain carries TRBV5-1 and TRBJ1-1; D unclear. The CDR3 totals 13 residues. V shed 0 bases and J shed 6 bases, with 9 bases lying between them. Germline CDR1 reads SGHRS; CDR2 reads YFSETQ. The CDR3 nucleotides read TGCGCCAGCAGCTTGGCACAGCTCGCTGAAGCTTTCTTT. Its protein is CASSLAQLAEAFF.

This sequence joins TRBV30 and TRBJ2-7, with 7 nucleotides matching TRBD2. J was trimmed by 5 bases and V by 4 bases; bases with no gene match: 23. The germline V gene has CDR1 GTSNPN and CDR2 SVGIG (reference sequence). This CDR3 comprises 18 residues. The CDR3 region is CAWIAPTSGRDAGDEQYF. CDR3 in DNA: TGTGCCTGGATAGCTCCTACGAGTGGGAGGGACGCCGGGGACGAGCAGTACTTC.

This chain joins TRBV2 and TRBJ2-2; TRBD2 aligns across 13 bases. Germline V gene data show CDR1 as SNHLY and CDR2 as FYNNEI. This CDR3 contains 15 residues. V gave up 6 bases and J gave up 4 bases; unmatched junction bases: 2. The CDR3 is CASSRLAGGTGELFF. The CDR3 region has the DNA TGTGCCAGCAGCCGACTAGCGGGAGGCACCGGGGAGCTGTTTTTT.

J is TRBJ1-1 and V is TRBV19; tentative D call: TRBD1 (5 bases). Trimming took off 5 bases at V and 6 bases at J, with 16 bases between the two ends. CDR1 LNHDA and CDR2 SQIVND come from the germline V gene (reference sequence). The CDR3 length is 14 residues. The CDR3 region is CASSSNFGGSEAFF. In nucleotides, the CDR3 is TGTGCCAGTAGTTCTAACTTCGGGGGATCTGAAGCTTTCTTT.

V usage is TRBV6-4 and J usage is TRBJ2-2; D call uncertain. Germline CDR1 is MRHNA and CDR2 is SNTAGT. The V and J ends lost 2 bases and 1 base respectively, with 5 bases between them. This CDR3 region has 14 residues. CDR3 protein: CASSDTWNTGELFF. The CDR3 DNA is TGTGCCAGCAGTGACACGTGGAACACCGGGGAGCTGTTTTTT.

This chain links TRBV6-6 with TRBJ2-5, with D unclear. CDR3 size: 13 residues. Trimming took off 6 bases at V and 5 bases at J, with 13 bases between the two ends. The germline CDR1 and CDR2 sequences are MNHNY and SVGAGI (reference sequence). CDR3 coding DNA: TGTGCCAGCAGGCGGACGGTCCGGGAGACCCAGTACTTC. Amino acids: CASRRTVRETQYF.

The chain employs TRBV12-5 and TRBJ2-1; 7 positions match TRBD1. CDR3 length: 20 amino acids. The V segment lost 4 bases and the J segment 1 base; nucleotides outside the gene matches: 19. Germline CDR1 and CDR2: LGHNT and FRNRAP. The CDR3 protein is CASGSPGGWPPAQSYNEQFF. DNA for the CDR3: TGTGCTAGTGGTTCCCCAGGGGGATGGCCGCCGGCTCAATCCTACAATGAGCAGTTCTTC.

The chain employs TRBV29-1 and TRBJ2-3; TRBD2 matches at 9 bases. CDR1 SQVTM and CDR2 ANQGSEA come from the germline V gene. This CDR3 is 14 amino acids long. V lost 6 bases, J lost 2 bases, and 6 bases stayed unmatched. CDR3 nucleotide sequence: TGCAGCGTGGGGACTAGCAGGGACACAGATACGCAGTATTTT. Its protein product is CSVGTSRDTDTQYF.

V is TRBV18 and J is TRBJ1-1, with 10 bases identical to TRBD1. This CDR3 spans 16 amino acids. The trim removed 3 bases at V and 3 bases at J, leaving 7 bases unmatched. Germline V gene data show CDR1 as KGHSH and CDR2 as LQKENI. DNA of the CDR3: TGTGCCAGCTCACCTACCCTAGGGACAGGGGACACTGAAGCTTTCTTT. Translated, it gives CASSPTLGTGDTEAFF.

V and J are TRBV27 and TRBJ2-1; tentatively, D is TRBD2 (5 bases). The CDR3 extends over 15 amino acids. Germline V gene sequence: CDR1 MNHEY, CDR2 SMNVEV (reference sequence). V gave up 3 bases and J gave up 7 bases, with 16 bases separating them. CDR3 DNA: TGTGCCAGCAGTTTCTCAGGAGGCCGTCCTAATGAGCAGTTCTTC. Translation gives CASSFSGGRPNEQFF.

The rearrangement uses TRBV28 and TRBJ2-3, with D possibly matching TRBD2 (5 bases). V was trimmed by 7 bases and J by 0 bases, leaving 11 bases between them. CDR3 size: 14 residues. In germline, CDR1 is MDHEN, CDR2 SYDVKM. The CDR3 region is CASIRGGSTDTQYF. In DNA form, the CDR3 reads TGTGCCAGCATCCGGGGTGGGAGCACAGATACGCAGTATTTT.

V is TRBV7-6 and J is TRBJ2-5; the match to TRBD1 covers 10 bases. There are 19 residues in the CDR3. Trimming cost V 0 bases and J 6 bases; bases outside gene matches: 16. CDR1 is SGHVS, CDR2 FNYEAQ, per germline. In DNA, the CDR3 is TGTGCCAGCAGCTTAGCGTTGGGGGACAGGGGATCACTATTGAAGACCCAGTACTTC. Its translation: CASSLALGDRGSLLKTQYF. Full variable domain (rest looked up from reference TRBV7-6 and TRBJ2-5): GAGVSQSPRYKVTKRGQDVALRCDPISGHVSLYWYRQALGQGPEFLTYFNYEAQQDKSGLPNDRFSAERPEGSISTLTIQRTEQRDSAMYRCASSLALGDRGSLLKTQYFGPGTRLLVL.

The V call is TRBV19, the J call TRBJ1-5; weak D call: TRBD1 (5 bases). The V and J ends lost 3 bases and 5 bases respectively, with 26 bases between them. This CDR3 has 19 residues. Germline V gene sequence: CDR1 LNHDA, CDR2 SQIVND (reference sequence). In nucleotides, the CDR3 is TGTGCCAGTAGTATGGGGGTTTCACCATTACCCCCAAGTCATCAGCCCCAGCATTTT. Encoded protein: CASSMGVSPLPPSHQPQHF. The entire variable domain, with the rest obtained from reference TRBV19 and TRBJ1-5, is as follows: DGGITQSPKYLFRKEGQNVTLSCEQNLNHDAMYWYRQDPGQGLRLIYYSQIVNDFQKGDIAEGYSVSREKKESFPLTVTSAQKNPTAFYLCASSMGVSPLPPSHQPQHFGDGTRLSIL.

The chain recombines TRBV29-1 with TRBJ2-1; 9 bases agree with TRBD2. CDR3 length equals 14 residues. The J segment lost 8 bases and the V segment lost 3 bases, leaving 8 bases of the junction unmatched. CDR1 and CDR2 from the germline V gene are SQVTM and ANQGSEA. The CDR3 bases are TGCAGCGTTGACGGAGGGACTAGCTTCTATGAGCAGTTCTTC. It codes for CSVDGGTSFYEQFF.

The rearrangement uses TRBV10-1 and TRBJ2-5; the D gene is possibly TRBD1 (6 bases). Trimming cost V 3 bases and J 4 bases, with 9 bases left between them. Germline-derived CDR1 and CDR2 are WNHNN and SYGVQD (reference sequence). The CDR3 spans 13 residues. CDR3 residues: CASSDPRGETQYF. The CDR3 DNA sequence: TGCGCCAGCAGTGATCCCAGGGGAGAGACCCAGTACTTC.